The entry that follows covers one TCR beta chain sequence. The antigen is undetermined. Sequencing used immunoSEQ multiplex PCR; TCRdb keeps in-frame clones, though not all of them. In the table there are 150,000 to 200,000 clones, around 95% of which are singletons. This sample was taken from a study of T cell responses to AZD1222 COVID-19 vaccine. Whole-study context: Second-dose timings of about 4 or about 12 weeks were pooled. Whole-study findings and limits: Of spike-specific TCRs, nearly half reportedly target regions left unmutated in variants. Regions 160-218 and 743-854 dominated among vaccine-associated CD4 TCRs spanning spike. Possibly, clonal diversity was underestimated; donors were largely white British and included more females.

V shed 4 bases and J shed 9 bases, with 16 bases lying between them. The CDR3 consists of 15 residues. Germline V CDR1 and CDR2: MNHEY, SMNVEV (reference sequence). The origin of this receptor is an adult in good health. Specimen: peripheral blood, collected on day 0 of AZD1222 vaccination. The chain is built from TRBV27 and TRBJ1-6; D is unresolved. CDR3: CASSSIPGRVSPLHF. The CDR3 region has the DNA TGTGCCAGCAGTTCGATCCCGGGGAGAGTTTCACCCCTCCACTTT.